Listed below are T cell receptor beta chains from one sample, sequenced in a study of T cells in Graves' hyperthyroidism and ophthalmopathy. TCRdb re-derived calls from the multiplex PCR reads in MiXCR, one entry per CDR3 protein. The data show some 510,000 distinct CDR3 sequences, with more than 20% seen just once and more than 20% held by the top ten. The sequenced sample consisted of blood. Receptor source: a man aged 18 to 35 with Graves' hyperthyroidism. Both conserved end residues are part of each CDR3. A D gene is named only where the DNA matches it firmly. Some rows mark clone size as missing; the rest say once, few, many or name a class of expanded clone.

TRBJ2-2	-	-	TRBV3-1	TGTGCCAGCAGCCAACCTCGGGGGCCCAACACCGGGGAGCTGTTTTTT	CASSQPRGPNTGELFF
TRBJ1-5	TRBD1	once	TRBV12-3/TRBV12-4	TGTGCCAGCAGCAAGACAGGGACCAACTATAGCAATCAGCCCCAGCATTTT	CASSKTGTNYSNQPQHF
TRBJ1-5	-	many	TRBV19	TGTGCCAGTAGTATTTCTGAGGGGCTCCAGCCCCAGCATTTT	CASSISEGLQPQHF
TRBJ2-5	-	many	TRBV28	TGTGCCAGCAGTTTACCTACAGAGACCCAGTACTTC	CASSLPTETQYF
TRBJ2-7	TRBD2	-	TRBV7-2	TGTGCCAACAGCTCCGCTAGCGGGGGGGTCGACGAGCAGTACTTC	CANSSASGGVDEQYF
TRBJ1-5	-	many	TRBV30	TGTGCCTGGAGCGCGGGACGGAACAATCAGCCCCAGCATTTT	CAWSAGRNNQPQHF
TRBJ2-5	-	many	TRBV2	TGTGCCAGCAGGCTTCTCCGGGGTATGAGAGAGACCCAGTACTTC	CASRLLRGMRETQYF
TRBJ2-7	-	-	TRBV7-2	TGTGCCAGCAGCCCTATTACCTACGAGCAGTACTTC	CASSPITYEQYF
TRBJ2-7	-	few	TRBV7-2	TGTGCCAGCAGCCGTGACGGCGCCCAGCTCCCCGAGCAGTACTTC	CASSRDGAQLPEQYF
TRBJ2-5	-	few	TRBV7-2	TGTGCCAGCGGGCGGACCCAGTACTTC	CASGRTQYF
TRBJ1-5	TRBD1	many	TRBV2	TGTGCCAGCGGAGGGACAGATATCAATCAGCCCCAGCATTTT	CASGGTDINQPQHF
TRBJ1-1	-	-	TRBV27	TGTGCCAGCAGTTTATTAGGGAACACTGAAGCTTGCTTT	CASSLLGNTEACF
TRBJ2-5	-	many	TRBV5-1	TGCGCCAGCAGCTTGACGGGGGCGAAAGAGACCCAGTACTTC	CASSLTGAKETQYF
TRBJ1-2	TRBD1	-	TRBV11-2	TGTGCCAGCAGCTTAGAATCCGGACAGGGAGGTGGCTACACCTTC	CASSLESGQGGGYTF
TRBJ1-2	-	many	TRBV12-3/TRBV12-4	TGTGCCAGCAGTTTCGGGTCCGGTGGCTACACCTTC	CASSFGSGGYTF
TRBJ1-1	-	-	TRBV7-9	TGTGCCAGCAGTGAGGTGACAGGCGGGCGAGCTTTCTTT	CASSEVTGGRAFF
TRBJ2-7	-	many	TRBV6-5	TGTGCCAGCAGTAGGGATGAGGGGTTCTCCTACGAGCAGTACTTC	CASSRDEGFSYEQYF
TRBJ1-3	-	many	TRBV28	TGTGCCAGCAGAAGGGACGTCACCTCTGGAAACACCATATATTTT	CASRRDVTSGNTIYF
TRBJ1-1	-	-	TRBV11-2	TGTGCCAGCCAATCCGGGGAGTGGGCTTTCTTT	CASQSGEWAFF
TRBJ2-7	-	many	TRBV28	TGTGCCACCTGGGACCCATCCTACGAGCAGTACTTC	CATWDPSYEQYF
TRBJ1-1	-	-	TRBV11-3	TGTGCCAGCAGCCAACGGACATGGGGCTCTGAAGCTTTCTTT	CASSQRTWGSEAFF
TRBJ1-1	-	few	TRBV4-1	TGCGCCAGCAGCCAAGAAGATGTATCCCGCGGGAGGGTAGCTTTCTTT	CASSQEDVSRGRVAFF
TRBJ1-1	-	once	TRBV9	TGTGCCAGCAGCGTAAGCGTGGGGGCTAGTGGCACTGAAGCTTTCTTT	CASSVSVGASGTEAFF
TRBJ1-1	-	few	TRBV30	TGTGCCTGGAGTGTATTGGGTAAAACTGAAGCTTTCTTT	CAWSVLGKTEAFF
TRBJ2-5	TRBD2	many	TRBV11-2	TGTGCCAGCAGCTTGGGCGGGGGGGCCCGGGAGACCCAGTACTTC	CASSLGGGARETQYF
TRBJ1-1	-	many	TRBV28	TGTGCCAGCAGTTTACCGGGTACAGGGTCTCGGGGGGCTTTCTTT	CASSLPGTGSRGAFF
TRBJ1-1	TRBD1	-	TRBV12-3/TRBV12-4	TGTGCCAGCAGATGGGGGGGTCAGGGGGTTACTGAAGCTTTCTTT	CASRWGGQGVTEAFF
TRBJ1-1	-	-	TRBV11-2	TGTGCCAGCAGCTACCACAGGGAAGCTTTCTTT	CASSYHREAFF
TRBJ1-2	-	many	TRBV4-2	TGTGCCAGCAGCCAAGGGAGGGTAGGTGGTGACTATGGCTACACCTTC	CASSQGRVGGDYGYTF
TRBJ1-5	-	few	TRBV30	TGTGCCTGGAGTGCAGGGAACAATCAGCCCCAGCATTTT	CAWSAGNNQPQHF
TRBJ2-3	-	many	TRBV11-3	TGTGCCAGCAGCCTCCGTTGGACCCTAGATACGCAGTATTTT	CASSLRWTLDTQYF
TRBJ2-5	-	many	TRBV20-1	TGCAGTGCCCGCGGGACAGAAACCCTCCAAGAGACCCAGTACTTC	CSARGTETLQETQYF
TRBJ2-7	-	many	TRBV28	TGTGCCAGCAGTTTTTCTCCACGACATGCTTACGAGCAGTACTTC	CASSFSPRHAYEQYF
TRBJ1-1	-	many	TRBV24-1	TGTGCCACCAGTGATGGTACGGAAGCTTTCTTT	CATSDGTEAFF
TRBJ2-2	TRBD1	few	TRBV28	TGTGCCAGCAGTTTCACGAGGACAGGGGCCGCCGGCGGGGAGCTGTTTTTT	CASSFTRTGAAGGELFF
TRBJ1-1	-	few	TRBV6-1	TGTGCCAGCAGTGCCAGGCGAGGACAGCATGAAGCTTTCTTT	CASSARRGQHEAFF
TRBJ2-7	-	many	TRBV6-2/TRBV6-3	TGTGCCAGCAGTTACGGGATAGGGGAGATCCACTTTCTCAGCTCCTACGAGCAGTACTTC	CASSYGIGEIHFLSSYEQYF
TRBJ2-2	TRBD1	many	TRBV9	TGTGCCAGCAGCCCCGGGACAGGGATGAACACCGGGGAGCTGTTTTTT	CASSPGTGMNTGELFF
TRBJ2-2	-	many	TRBV12-3/TRBV12-4	TGTGCCAGCAGTTTAGGACCCATGGGCGGGGAGCTGTTTTTT	CASSLGPMGGELFF
TRBJ1-6	-	once	TRBV5-1	TGCGCCAGCAGCTTGAACAGGGTGACGAATTCACCCTTCCACTTT	CASSLNRVTNSPFHF
TRBJ1-5	-	many	TRBV2	TGTGCCAGCAGTGTAGACAGTGCGTATCAGCCCCAGCATTTT	CASSVDSAYQPQHF
TRBJ1-2	-	many	TRBV27	TGTGCCAGCAGTCCTCCCCGAATCGACAGGTTCGTTCCTTATGGCTACACCTTC	CASSPPRIDRFVPYGYTF
TRBJ1-1	-	many	TRBV19	TGTGCCAGTAGTATGATTAAGGGGGACCGCGATGAAGCTTTCTTT	CASSMIKGDRDEAFF
TRBJ1-1	-	-	TRBV7-8	TGTGCCAGCAGCCCACTACAAACCGGGCTGAACACTGAAGCTTTCTTT	CASSPLQTGLNTEAFF
TRBJ2-6	-	-	TRBV30	TGTGCCTGGAGTGGGAAGGGCTCTGGGGCCAACGTCCTGACTTTC	CAWSGKGSGANVLTF
TRBJ2-2	-	many	TRBV20-1	TGCAGTGCTAGGGCCTTGTCGGGGCTTGGCGGGGAGCTGTTTTTT	CSARALSGLGGELFF
TRBJ2-3	TRBD2	many	TRBV7-2	TGTGCCAGCAGCCGGGGACTATCGGGAGACACGCAGTATTTT	CASSRGLSGDTQYF
TRBJ2-7	-	once	TRBV27	TGTGCCAGCAGTTTCGACAGGACGCAAGAGCAGTACTTC	CASSFDRTQEQYF
TRBJ1-5	-	few	TRBV19	TGTGCCAGTAGTATAAAAGACAATCAGCCCCAGCATTTT	CASSIKDNQPQHF